Detailed here is one T cell receptor beta chain. Antigen unknown. The data derive from a study of resident and recirculating memory T cells in vitiligo. Across the study: Each patient gave two lesional and two nonlesional epidermal shave biopsies, plus PBMCs. Overall study findings and caveats: Non-conserved TCRs across sites and patients suggested distinct clones per lesion. Vitiligo lesions lacked a unique dominant clone, and clonality varied.

This CDR3 is built from 15 residues. The germline CDR1 and CDR2 sequences are MGHDK and SYGVNS. Trimming took 4 bases from V and 1 from J, leaving 13 bases between them. Measured with immunoSEQ multiplex PCR; TCRdb has only the in-frame clones, and not every one. The table shows more than 70,000 clones, with 92% occurring only once. This TCR was recovered from a male donor with vitiligo. The V and J genes are TRBV25-1 and TRBJ2-5; D is ambiguous. Input material: blood. CDR3 in amino acids: CASSASLGGQETQYF. CDR3 in DNA: TGTGCCAGCAGTGCATCCCTTGGCGGCCAAGAGACCCAGTACTTC.